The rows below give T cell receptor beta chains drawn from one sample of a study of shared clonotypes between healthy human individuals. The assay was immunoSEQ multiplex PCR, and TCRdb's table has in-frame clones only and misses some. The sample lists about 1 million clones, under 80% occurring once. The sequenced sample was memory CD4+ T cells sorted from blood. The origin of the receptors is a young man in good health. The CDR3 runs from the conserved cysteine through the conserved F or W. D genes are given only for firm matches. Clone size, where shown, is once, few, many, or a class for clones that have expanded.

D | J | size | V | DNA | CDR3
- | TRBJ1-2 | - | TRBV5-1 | TGCGCCAGCAGCTACGAGACGGCCTCGGGTGGCTACACCTTC | CASSYETASGGYTF
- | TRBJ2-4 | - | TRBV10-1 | TGCGCCAGCAGTCAAGGTGACCGCTGGGCCAAAAACATTCAGTACTTC | CASSQGDRWAKNIQYF
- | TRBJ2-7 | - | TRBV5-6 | TGTGCCAGCAGCTCGCTAGCTTCACATCCCTACGAGCAGTACTTC | CASSSLASHPYEQYF
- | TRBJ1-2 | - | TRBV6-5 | TGTGCCAGCAGTTCTGAGGTGGGCGGCTACACCTTC | CASSSEVGGYTF
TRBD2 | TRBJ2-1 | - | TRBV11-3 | TGTGCCAGCAGCTTTAGCGGGGGGGCGGGTGAGCAGTTCTTC | CASSFSGGAGEQFF
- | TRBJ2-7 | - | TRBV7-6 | TGTGCCAGCTCCCCCTGGGACGGGGGCACAACCTATTCCTACGAGCAGTACTTC | CASSPWDGGTTYSYEQYF
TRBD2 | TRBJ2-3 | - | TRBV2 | TGTGCCAGCAGACTCGGACTAGCGGGTAGCACAGATACGCAGTATTTT | CASRLGLAGSTDTQYF
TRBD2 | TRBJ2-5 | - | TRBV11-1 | TGTGCCAGCAGCTTAGCGCCGGGGGGCCAAGAGACCCAGTACTTC | CASSLAPGGQETQYF
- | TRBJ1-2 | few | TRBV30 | TGTGCCTGGAGTGTACCAGGCTATGGCTACACCTTC | CAWSVPGYGYTF
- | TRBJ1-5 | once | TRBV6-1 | TGTGCCAGCAGTGAAGTCGGGGGGTGGCAGCCCCAGCATTTT | CASSEVGGWQPQHF
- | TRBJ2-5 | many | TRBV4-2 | TGTGCCAGCAGCCAAGATGTGCTCCAGACCCAGTACTTC | CASSQDVLQTQYF
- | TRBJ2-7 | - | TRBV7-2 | TGTGCCAGCAGCTTAAGTAGCGCCATACTCTACGAGCAGTACTTC | CASSLSSAILYEQYF
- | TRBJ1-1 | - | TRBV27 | TGTGCCAGCAACAAATTTCCGAACACTGAAGCTTTCTTT | CASNKFPNTEAFF
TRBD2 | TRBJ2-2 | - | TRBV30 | TGTGCCTGGAAACTAGCGGGGGCCGGGGAGCTGTTTTTT | CAWKLAGAGELFF
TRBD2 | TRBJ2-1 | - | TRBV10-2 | TGCGCCAGTCGTAGCGGGGGGGCAAACGAGCAGTTCTTC | CASRSGGANEQFF
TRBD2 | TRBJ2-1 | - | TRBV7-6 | TGTGCCAGCAGCCCCCTAGTTGCGGGAGGAAACTACAATGAGCAGTTCTTC | CASSPLVAGGNYNEQFF
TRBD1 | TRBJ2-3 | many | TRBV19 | TGTGCCAGTAGTCCAGGGGGCGCGGCAGATACGCAGTATTTT | CASSPGGAADTQYF
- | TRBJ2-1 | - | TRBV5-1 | TGCGCCAGCGGCCAGGGTGAGCAGTTCTTC | CASGQGEQFF
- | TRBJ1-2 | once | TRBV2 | TGTGCCAGCAGTTTAACCACGGGGCAGACATATGGCTACACCTTC | CASSLTTGQTYGYTF
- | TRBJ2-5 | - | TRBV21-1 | TGTGCCAGCGAAAGAACAACAGGGCGTTCACAAGAGACCCAGTACTTC | CASERTTGRSQETQYF
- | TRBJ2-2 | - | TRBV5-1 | TGCGCCAGCAGCTTAACGGAAACTGGCACCGGGGAGCTGTTTTTT | CASSLTETGTGELFF
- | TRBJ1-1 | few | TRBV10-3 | TGTGCCATCATGGGCAGGGCAGACACTGAAGCTTTCTTT | CAIMGRADTEAFF
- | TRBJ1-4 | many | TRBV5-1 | TGCGCCAGCAGCCCTGGGGACACGAGACCCGGCCGCGAAAAACTGTTTTTT | CASSPGDTRPGREKLFF
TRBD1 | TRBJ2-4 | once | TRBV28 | TGTGCCAGCAGTTCAGGGGGCGGTTTTTCCAAAAACATTCAGTACTTC | CASSSGGGFSKNIQYF
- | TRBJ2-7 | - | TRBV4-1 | TGCGCCAGCAGCCCCAGGTTGGGGGCAGGGGAGTACTTC | CASSPRLGAGEYF
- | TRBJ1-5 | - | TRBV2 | TGTGCCAGCAGTGAAGGTCGGTCCAATCAGCCCCAGCATTTT | CASSEGRSNQPQHF
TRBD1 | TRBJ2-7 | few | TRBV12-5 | TGTGCTAGTGGTAAGGCAGGACAGGGGGCCCACGAGCAGTACTTC | CASGKAGQGAHEQYF
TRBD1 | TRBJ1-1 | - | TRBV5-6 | TGTGCCAGCAGCTCGGGGACAGGGGTTAACACTGAAGCTTTCTTT | CASSSGTGVNTEAFF
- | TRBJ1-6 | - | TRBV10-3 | TGTGCCATCAGGGCAGATCAAAATTCACCCCTCCACTTT | CAIRADQNSPLHF
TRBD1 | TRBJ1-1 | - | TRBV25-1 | TGTGCCAGCAACAGAGGGGGGACAGGGGTGGCTTTCTTT | CASNRGGTGVAFF
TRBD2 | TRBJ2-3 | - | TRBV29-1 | TGCAGCCTACTCGGACTAGCGGGCTTTAGCACAGATACGCAGTATTTT | CSLLGLAGFSTDTQYF
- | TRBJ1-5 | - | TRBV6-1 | TGTGCCAGCAGTGCTCGACAGTCCGAAATTAGCAATCAGCCCCAGCATTTT | CASSARQSEISNQPQHF
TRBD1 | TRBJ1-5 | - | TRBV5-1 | TGCGCCAGCAGCGGAGGGGACAGGATAAATCAGCCCCAGCATTTT | CASSGGDRINQPQHF
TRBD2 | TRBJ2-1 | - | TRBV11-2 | TGTGCCAGCAGCCCCATTAGCGGGAGGACCAATGAGCAGTTCTTC | CASSPISGRTNEQFF
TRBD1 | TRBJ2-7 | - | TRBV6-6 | TGTGCCAGCAATAGGCAGGGGGCTTCCTACGAGCAGTACTTC | CASNRQGASYEQYF